Sequencing of this T cell receptor beta chain was carried out in a study of technical replicates of blood from a few donors. The assay was immunoSEQ multiplex PCR, and TCRdb's table has in-frame clones only and misses some. Altogether some 64,000 clones are present, more than 95% being singletons, with the ten largest covering 0.19%. The ends were cut back, 10 bases at V and 1 base at J, with 16 bases in the middle. The CDR3 runs to 15 residues. CDR1 and CDR2 (germline): SNHLY, FYNNEI. The source material was T cells isolated from PBMCs. This clonotype was sampled from a human donor in good health. The J gene is TRBJ2-2, the V gene TRBV2, with D possibly matching TRBD1 (6 bases). CDR3 bases: TGTGCCACCGGGACACGGCCCCAGAACACCGGGGAGCTGTTTTTT. Its translation is CATGTRPQNTGELFF. The full variable domain, with the rest looked up from reference TRBV2 and TRBJ2-2, is EPEVTQTPSHQVTQMGQEVILRCVPISNHLYFYWYRQILGQKVEFLVSFYNNEISEKSEIFDDQFSVERPDGSNFTLKIRSTKLEDSAMYFCATGTRPQNTGELFFGEGSRLTVL.